These 19 T cell receptor beta chains share one sample of origin, sequenced in a study of CD8+ T cells in alopecia areata. Treatment in this sample: oral pan-JAK inhibitor, 5-10 mg twice daily. RNA extraction was followed by reverse transcription into cDNA, which acted as the sequencing template. Profiling relied on immunoSEQ multiplex PCR, and the TCRdb table lists in-frame clones only, not all of them. The sample records about 180,000 clones, 58% being singletons. Sequencing was performed on CD4+ T cells sorted from blood, taken between weeks 55 and 65, from a patient treated with tofacitinib. Receptors originate from a human donor with alopecia areata.

This chain uses TRBV2 with TRBJ1-2; no reliable D call. V gave up 3 bases and J gave up 7 bases, with 6 bases separating them. The CDR3 has 11 residues. Germline CDR1 and CDR2: SNHLY and FYNNEI. The CDR3 is CASSDFGGYTF. In DNA form, the CDR3 reads TGTGCCAGCAGTGACTTCGGTGGCTACACCTTC.

This rearrangement joins TRBV18 to TRBJ2-5; TRBD1 matches 10 bases. Germline V gene data show CDR1 as KGHSH and CDR2 as LQKENI. CDR3 size: 15 residues. Losses at the gene ends were 6 bases for V and 0 bases for J; bases not matched to a gene: 4. The chain's CDR3 is CASSPGTGDQETQYF. The CDR3 DNA is TGTGCCAGCTCCCCGGGGACAGGGGACCAAGAGACCCAGTACTTC.

CDR3 sequence reads: CASSQGGSPPLHF. The CDR3 DNA sequence: TGTGCCAGCAGCCAAGGAGGGTCGCCACCCCTCCACTTT. The chain is built from TRBV4-2 and TRBJ1-6; D remains unclear. Trimming shortened V by 1 base and J by 11 bases, and 9 bases separated the two germline ends. The CDR3 is 13 amino acids. CDR1 and CDR2 (germline): LGHNA, YNFKEQ.

The rearrangement joins TRBV5-1 to TRBJ2-5, with D perhaps TRBD1 (6 bases). Germline V gives CDR1 SGHRS, CDR2 YFSETQ. The CDR3 totals 13 residues. V lost 5 bases to trimming and J lost 2 bases, with 10 bases between them. The CDR3 DNA sequence: TGCGCCAGCAGATACGGACAGCAAGAGACCCAGTACTTC. This encodes CASRYGQQETQYF.

The rearrangement links TRBV5-1 to TRBJ2-5, with no clear D. Germline V lookup: CDR1 SGHRS, CDR2 YFSETQ. Deletions cut 0 bases from V and 5 bases from J, with 14 bases between. This CDR3 is 15 amino acids long. CDR3 in DNA: TGCGCCAGCAGCTTGGCCGTGGGGTCATCGGAGACCCAGTACTTC. This gives the protein CASSLAVGSSETQYF.

This clone occurred a few times. This chain connects TRBV19 to TRBJ2-2; D perhaps matches TRBD2 (6 bases). Per the germline V gene, CDR1 is LNHDA and CDR2 is SQIVND (reference sequence). This CDR3 spans 15 amino acids. The germline V and J ends were trimmed by 5 bases and 0 bases, with 10 bases remaining between them. The CDR3 bases are TGTGCCAGTAGTGCCCGACTAGCGAACACCGGGGAGCTGTTTTTT. Its protein is CASSARLANTGELFF. The full variable domain, completed using reference TRBV19 and TRBJ2-2, is DGGITQSPKYLFRKEGQNVTLSCEQNLNHDAMYWYRQDPGQGLRLIYYSQIVNDFQKGDIAEGYSVSREKKESFPLTVTSAQKNPTAFYLCASSARLANTGELFFGEGSRLTVL.

The rearrangement links TRBV30 to TRBJ2-2; 8 bases agree with TRBD1. This CDR3 spans 16 amino acids. The trim removed 3 bases at V and 1 base at J, leaving 7 bases unmatched. The germline gives CDR1 GTSNPN, CDR2 SVGIG (reference sequence). The CDR3 coding sequence is TGTGCCTGGAGAGTACTTGGGACAGGGAACACCGGGGAGCTGTTTTTT. It translates to CAWRVLGTGNTGELFF.

V is TRBV30 and J is TRBJ2-7; D gene uncertain. CDR1 and CDR2 (germline): GTSNPN, SVGIG (reference sequence). The ends were cut back, 2 bases at V and 9 bases at J, with 14 bases in the middle. The CDR3 extends over 12 amino acids. In nucleotides, the CDR3 is TGTGCCTGGAGTCGGAGACACGTGAGGCAGTACTTC. This codes for CAWSRRHVRQYF.

The chain employs TRBV7-8 and TRBJ1-4; 9 bases agree with TRBD1. Germline-derived CDR1 and CDR2 are SGHVS and FQNEAQ. The junction had 7 bases not matched to a gene; V was cut back by 2 bases and J by 0 bases. The CDR3 loop spans 18 amino acids. CDR3 sequence: CASSLRPGQGATNEKLFF. The DNA of the CDR3 is TGTGCCAGCAGCTTAAGGCCGGGACAGGGCGCAACTAATGAAAAACTGTTTTTT.

The chain couples TRBV5-6 to TRBJ2-3; no firm D call. The CDR3 consists of 13 residues. The V end lost 4 bases, the J end lost 4 bases, and 10 bases lay between the germline ends. Per germline, CDR1 SGHDT and CDR2 YYEEEE. CDR3 coding DNA: TGTGCCAGCAGCCCGGTTGCGTCAGATACGCAGTATTTT. Protein sequence: CASSPVASDTQYF.

This rearrangement joins TRBV4-2 to TRBJ2-1, with D tentatively TRBD2 (6 bases). Looked up from germline, CDR1 is LGHNA and CDR2 is YNFKEQ. The V end was cut by 4 bases, the J end by 0 bases, with 19 bases between. This CDR3 is 18 amino acids long. The CDR3 region is CASSRGTTSWSSYNEQFF. The CDR3 DNA follows: TGTGCCAGCAGCCGAGGGACCACTAGCTGGAGCTCCTACAATGAGCAGTTCTTC.

There are a few counts of this clone. The chain employs TRBV29-1 and TRBJ2-5, with 8 bases aligning to TRBD1. The J call may be faulty, since TRBJ2-7 better matches the DNA end. The CDR3 runs to 13 residues. Germline assignment: CDR1 SQVTM and CDR2 ANQGSEA. The CDR3 protein is CSVDQGARSEQYF. DNA for the CDR3: TGCAGCGTTGACCAGGGGGCGCGTTCCGAGCAGTACTTC.

The rearrangement links TRBV30 to TRBJ2-7, with D perhaps matching TRBD1 or TRBD2 (6 bases each). V dropped 0 bases and J dropped 6 bases, with 12 bases sitting between them. The CDR3 loop spans 13 amino acids. Germline assignment: CDR1 GTSNPN and CDR2 SVGIG (reference sequence). Written as DNA, the CDR3 is TGTGCCTGGAGTGTACTGGGGGGCTCCGAGCAGTACTTC. As protein: CAWSVLGGSEQYF.

The chain joins TRBV11-2 to TRBJ2-5; TRBD1 agrees at 7 bases. J gave up 5 bases and V 5 bases, and 8 bases lay outside the gene matches. The CDR3 length is 14 residues. In germline, CDR1 is SGHAT, CDR2 FQNNGV. The CDR3 loop reads CASSQGQRGETQYF. The CDR3, as DNA: TGTGCCAGCAGCCAGGGACAGAGAGGGGAGACCCAGTACTTC.

This clone qualifies as medium-sized. This same CDR3 is encoded by further DNA sequences in the sample. The chain is built from TRBV7-2 and TRBJ2-5, with TRBD1 as a possible D gene (6 bases). Germline V gene data show CDR1 as SGHTA and CDR2 as FQGNSA. This CDR3 is 15 amino acids long. V lost 3 bases, J lost 1 base, and 12 bases lay in between. The CDR3 DNA reads TGTGCCAGCAGCTTTCCAGGGGCCCTCCAAGAGACCCAGTACTTC. It encodes CASSFPGALQETQYF.

The V call is TRBV25-1, the J call TRBJ2-5; 7 nucleotides line up with TRBD1. With the DNA end fitting TRBJ2-7 better, the J assignment may be wrong. This CDR3 region has 14 residues. Germline V gene sequence: CDR1 MGHDK, CDR2 SYGVNS. For the CDR3, the DNA is TGTGCCAGCAGTGGCAGGGGGACGTCCTACGAGCAGTACTTC. It encodes CASSGRGTSYEQYF.

This clone has just a few counts. The chain recombines TRBV4-1 with TRBJ2-4, with D possibly matching TRBD1 (5 bases). Trimming took 0 bases from V and 1 from J, leaving 10 bases between them. Looked up from germline, CDR1 is MGHRA and CDR2 is YSYEKL. The CDR3 contains 16 residues. The CDR3: CASSQDPRQAKNIQYF. Written as DNA, the CDR3 is TGCGCCAGCAGCCAAGATCCGCGACAGGCCAAAAACATTCAGTACTTC.

V usage is TRBV6-1 and J usage is TRBJ1-1; no firm D call. In germline, CDR1 is MNHNS, CDR2 SASEGT. The CDR3 is made up of 13 amino acids. Trimming removed 3 bases from V and 6 bases from J, with 11 bases in between. The CDR3 loop reads CASSDLVTAEAFF. The CDR3 coding sequence is TGTGCCAGCAGTGATCTAGTGACGGCTGAAGCTTTCTTT.

The rearrangement uses TRBV7-2 and TRBJ2-3; 8 bases fit TRBD2. Germline CDR1 SGHTA, CDR2 FQGNSA. J gave up 4 bases and V 3 bases, and 6 bases lay outside the gene matches. This CDR3 region has 15 residues. CDR3 coding DNA: TGTGCCAGCAGCTTCCGGGGGGGGCCGTCAGATACGCAGTATTTT. Translating gives CASSFRGGPSDTQYF.